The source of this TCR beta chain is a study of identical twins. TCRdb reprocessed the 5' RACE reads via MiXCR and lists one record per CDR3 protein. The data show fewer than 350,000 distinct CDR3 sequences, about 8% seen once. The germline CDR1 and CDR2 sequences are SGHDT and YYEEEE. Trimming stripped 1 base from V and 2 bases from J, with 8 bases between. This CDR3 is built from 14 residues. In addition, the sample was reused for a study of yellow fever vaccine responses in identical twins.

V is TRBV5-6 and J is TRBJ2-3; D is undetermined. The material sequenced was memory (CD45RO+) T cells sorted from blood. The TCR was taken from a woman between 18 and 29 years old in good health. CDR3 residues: CASSLISNTDTQYF. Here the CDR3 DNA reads TGTGCCAGCAGCTTGATCTCTAACACAGATACGCAGTATTTT. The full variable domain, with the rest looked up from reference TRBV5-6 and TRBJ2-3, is DAGVTQSPTHLIKTRGQQVTLRCSPKSGHDTVSWYQQALGQGPQFIFQYYEEEERQRGNFPDRFSGHQFPNYSSELNVNALLLGDSALYLCASSLISNTDTQYFGPGTRLTVL.